The TCR beta chain described here comes from a study of post-analysis software for immune sequencing data. Study-wide points: Higher frequency in patients than in controls was seen for five TRBV segments, with TRBV5-6, TRBV5-1 and TRBV20-1 among them.

Unique molecular identifiers featured in each of the TCR beta cDNA libraries. TCRdb reprocessed the PCR reads with MiXCR, giving one entry per CDR3 protein. This table holds hundreds of thousands of distinct CDR3 sequences, approximately 39% found once. This clonotype was found a few times. Its specificity is unknown. Germline assignment: CDR1 SGHTA and CDR2 FQGNSA. This CDR3 region has 17 residues. Trimming stripped 1 base from V and 3 bases from J, with 18 bases between. The chain couples TRBV7-2 to TRBJ1-2; the D gene is possibly TRBD1 (6 bases). The receptor was isolated from a girl aged 2 to 9 with multiple sclerosis. Source material: blood. For the CDR3, the DNA is TGTGCCAGCAGCTTAGTCAGGAGGGGGGCTCGGGACTATGGCTACACCTTC. Protein product: CASSLVRRGARDYGYTF.